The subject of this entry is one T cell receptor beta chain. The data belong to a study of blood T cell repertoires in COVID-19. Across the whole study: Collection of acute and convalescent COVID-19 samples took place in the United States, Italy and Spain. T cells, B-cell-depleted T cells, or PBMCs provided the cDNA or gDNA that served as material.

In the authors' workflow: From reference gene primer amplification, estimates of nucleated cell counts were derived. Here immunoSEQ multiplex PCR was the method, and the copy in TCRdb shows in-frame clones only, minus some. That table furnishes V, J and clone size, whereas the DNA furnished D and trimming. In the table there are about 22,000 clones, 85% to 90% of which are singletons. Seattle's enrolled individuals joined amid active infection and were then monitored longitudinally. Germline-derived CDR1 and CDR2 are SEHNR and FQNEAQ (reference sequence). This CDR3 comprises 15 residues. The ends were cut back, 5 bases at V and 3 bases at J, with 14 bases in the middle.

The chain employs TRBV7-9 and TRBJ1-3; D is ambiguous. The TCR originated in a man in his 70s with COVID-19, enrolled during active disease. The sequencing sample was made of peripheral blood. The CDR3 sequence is CASSPSGWIGNTIYF. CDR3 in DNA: TGTGCCAGCAGCCCATCCGGGTGGATTGGAAACACCATATATTTT.